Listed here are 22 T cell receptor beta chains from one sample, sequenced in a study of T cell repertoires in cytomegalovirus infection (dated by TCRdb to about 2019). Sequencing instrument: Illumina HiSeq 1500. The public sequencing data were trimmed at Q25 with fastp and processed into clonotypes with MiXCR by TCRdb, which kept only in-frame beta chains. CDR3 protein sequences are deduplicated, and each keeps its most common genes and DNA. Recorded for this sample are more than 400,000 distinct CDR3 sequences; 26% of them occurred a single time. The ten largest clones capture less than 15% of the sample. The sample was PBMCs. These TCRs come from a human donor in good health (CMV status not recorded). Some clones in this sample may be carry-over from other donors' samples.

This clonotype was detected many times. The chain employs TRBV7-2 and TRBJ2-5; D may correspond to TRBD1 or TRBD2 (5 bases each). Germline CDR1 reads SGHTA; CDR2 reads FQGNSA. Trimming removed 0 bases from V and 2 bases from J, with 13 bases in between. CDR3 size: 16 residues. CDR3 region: CASSLASGRTQETQYF. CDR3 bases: TGTGCCAGCAGCTTAGCATCGGGACGGACTCAAGAGACCCAGTACTTC.

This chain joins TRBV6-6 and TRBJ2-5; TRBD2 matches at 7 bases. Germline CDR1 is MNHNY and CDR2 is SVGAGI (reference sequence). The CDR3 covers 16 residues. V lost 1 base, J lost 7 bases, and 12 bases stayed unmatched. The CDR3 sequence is CASSYLGGSGDGTQYF. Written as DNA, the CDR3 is TGTGCCAGCAGTTACTTGGGCGGGAGCGGCGATGGGACCCAGTACTTC.

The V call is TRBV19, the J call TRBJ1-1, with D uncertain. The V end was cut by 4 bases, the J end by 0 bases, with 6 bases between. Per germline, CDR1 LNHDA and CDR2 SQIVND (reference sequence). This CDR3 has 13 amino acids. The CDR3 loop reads CASSNQLNTEAFF. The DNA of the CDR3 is TGTGCCAGTAGTAACCAATTGAACACTGAAGCTTTCTTT.

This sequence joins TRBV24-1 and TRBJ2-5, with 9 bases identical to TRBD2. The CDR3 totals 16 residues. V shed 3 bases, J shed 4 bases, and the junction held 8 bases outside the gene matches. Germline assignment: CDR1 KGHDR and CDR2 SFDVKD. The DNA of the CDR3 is TGTGCCACCAGTGATCCGATAGCGGGAGTAGGAGAGACCCAGTACTTC. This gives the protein CATSDPIAGVGETQYF.

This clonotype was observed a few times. As DNA, the CDR3 is TGTGCCAGCAGTCCCAGGACAGGGAGCCAGCCCCAGCATTTT. Translation gives CASSPRTGSQPQHF. The rearrangement links TRBV6-2 or TRBV6-3 to TRBJ1-5; 8 bases match TRBD1. With V trimmed by 5 bases and J by 7 bases, 7 bases remained unmatched. The CDR3 covers 14 residues. Germline V gene lookup returns CDR1 MNHEY and CDR2 SVGEGT.

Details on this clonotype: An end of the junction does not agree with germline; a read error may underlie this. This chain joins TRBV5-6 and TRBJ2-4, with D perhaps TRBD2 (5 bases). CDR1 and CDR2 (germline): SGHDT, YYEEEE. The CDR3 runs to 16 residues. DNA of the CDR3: TGTGCCAGCAGCTTTGCAGCCCTTCTAGCCAAAAACATTCAGGACTTC. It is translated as CASSFAALLAKNIQDF.

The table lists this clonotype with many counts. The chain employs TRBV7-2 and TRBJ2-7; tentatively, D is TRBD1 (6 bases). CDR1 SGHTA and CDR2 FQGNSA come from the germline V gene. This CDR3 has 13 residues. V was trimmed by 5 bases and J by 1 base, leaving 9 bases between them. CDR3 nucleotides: TGTGCCAGCAGCCATGGACAGTCCTACGAGCAGTACTTC. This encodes CASSHGQSYEQYF.

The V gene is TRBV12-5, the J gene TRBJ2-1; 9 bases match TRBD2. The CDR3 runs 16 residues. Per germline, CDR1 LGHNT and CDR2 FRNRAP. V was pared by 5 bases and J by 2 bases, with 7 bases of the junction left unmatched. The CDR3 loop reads CASGPWVAGAYNEQFF. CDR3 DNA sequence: TGTGCTAGTGGTCCCTGGGTAGCGGGAGCCTACAATGAGCAGTTCTTC.

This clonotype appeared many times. The CDR3 nucleotides are TGTGCCAGCATGACAGATACTAGCAATCAGCCCCAGCATTTT. Translating gives CASMTDTSNQPQHF. The chain is built from TRBV19 and TRBJ1-5, with D tentatively TRBD1 (5 bases). CDR1 LNHDA and CDR2 SQIVND come from the germline V gene (reference sequence). V was pared by 9 bases and J by 0 bases, with 12 bases between. This CDR3 comprises 14 residues.

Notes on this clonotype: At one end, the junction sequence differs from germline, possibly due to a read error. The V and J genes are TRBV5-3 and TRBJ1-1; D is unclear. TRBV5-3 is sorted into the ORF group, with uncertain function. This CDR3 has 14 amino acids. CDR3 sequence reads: CASSLRRINTEAFF. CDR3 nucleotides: TGTGCCAGCAGCTTAAGGCGGATCAACACTGAAGCTTTCTTT.

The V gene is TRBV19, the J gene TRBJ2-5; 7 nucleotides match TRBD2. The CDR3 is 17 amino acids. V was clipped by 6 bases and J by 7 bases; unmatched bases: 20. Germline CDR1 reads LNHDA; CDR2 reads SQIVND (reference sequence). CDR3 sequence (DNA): TGTGCCAGTAGCCCCTTCCCCCGGACTAGTAGGGCGCGGACCCAGTACTTC. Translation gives CASSPFPRTSRARTQYF.

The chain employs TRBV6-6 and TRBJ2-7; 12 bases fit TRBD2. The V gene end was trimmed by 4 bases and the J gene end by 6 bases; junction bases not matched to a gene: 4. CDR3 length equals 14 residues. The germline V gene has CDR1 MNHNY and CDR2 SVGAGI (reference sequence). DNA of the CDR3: TGTGCCAGCAGTTCGACTAGCGGGGGTCTCGAGCAGTACGTC. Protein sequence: CASSSTSGGLEQYV.

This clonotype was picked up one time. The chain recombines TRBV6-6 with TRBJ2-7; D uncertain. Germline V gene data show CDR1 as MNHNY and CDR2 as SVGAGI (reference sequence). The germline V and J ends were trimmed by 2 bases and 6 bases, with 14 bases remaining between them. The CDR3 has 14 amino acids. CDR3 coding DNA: TGTGCCAGCAGTTACCTCACCCCAGGAAGCGAGCAGTACTTC. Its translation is CASSYLTPGSEQYF.

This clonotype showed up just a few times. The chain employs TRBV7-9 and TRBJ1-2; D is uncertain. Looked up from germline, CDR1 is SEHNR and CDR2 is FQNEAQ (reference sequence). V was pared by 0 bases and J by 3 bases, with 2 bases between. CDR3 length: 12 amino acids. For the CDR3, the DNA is TGTGCCAGCAGCTTAGCGTACTATGGCTACACCTTC. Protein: CASSLAYYGYTF. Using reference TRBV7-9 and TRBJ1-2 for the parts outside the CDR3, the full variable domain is DTGVSQNPRHKITKRGQNVTFRCDPISEHNRLYWYRQTLGQGPEFLTYFQNEAQLEKSRLLSDRFSAERPKGSFSTLEIQRTEQGDSAMYLCASSLAYYGYTFGSGTRLTVV.

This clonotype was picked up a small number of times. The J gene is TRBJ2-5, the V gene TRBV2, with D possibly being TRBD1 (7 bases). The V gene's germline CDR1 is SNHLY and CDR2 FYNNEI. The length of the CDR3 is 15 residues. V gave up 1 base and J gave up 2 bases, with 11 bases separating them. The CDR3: CASSEGGTAQETQYF. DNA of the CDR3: TGTGCCAGCAGTGAAGGCGGGACAGCTCAAGAGACCCAGTACTTC.

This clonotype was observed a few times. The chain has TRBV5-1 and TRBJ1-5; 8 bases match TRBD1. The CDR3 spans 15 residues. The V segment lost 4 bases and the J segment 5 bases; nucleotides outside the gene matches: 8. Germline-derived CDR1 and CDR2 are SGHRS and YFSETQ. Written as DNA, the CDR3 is TGCGCCAGCAGCGTACAGGGGGATAGGGATCAGCCCCAGCATTTT. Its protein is CASSVQGDRDQPQHF.

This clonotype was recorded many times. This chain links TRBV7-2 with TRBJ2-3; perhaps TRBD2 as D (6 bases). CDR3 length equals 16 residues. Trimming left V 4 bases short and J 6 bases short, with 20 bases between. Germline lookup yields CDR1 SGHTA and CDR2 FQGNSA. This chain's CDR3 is CASSSTAGTSWDTQYF. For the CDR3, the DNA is TGTGCCAGCAGCTCGACAGCGGGTACTAGCTGGGATACGCAGTATTTT.

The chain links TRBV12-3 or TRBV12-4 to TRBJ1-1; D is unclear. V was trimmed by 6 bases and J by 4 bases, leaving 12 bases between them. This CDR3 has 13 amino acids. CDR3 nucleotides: TGTGCCAGCAGCGCCTGGGGAAGCACTGAAGCTTTCTTT. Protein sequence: CASSAWGSTEAFF.

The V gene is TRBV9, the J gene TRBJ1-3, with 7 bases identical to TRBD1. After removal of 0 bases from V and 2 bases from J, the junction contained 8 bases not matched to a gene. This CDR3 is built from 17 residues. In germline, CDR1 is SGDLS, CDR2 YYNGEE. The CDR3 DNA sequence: TGTGCCAGCAGCGTAGCAGGGCAGGGGGTAACTGGAAACACCATATATTTT. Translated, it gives CASSVAGQGVTGNTIYF.

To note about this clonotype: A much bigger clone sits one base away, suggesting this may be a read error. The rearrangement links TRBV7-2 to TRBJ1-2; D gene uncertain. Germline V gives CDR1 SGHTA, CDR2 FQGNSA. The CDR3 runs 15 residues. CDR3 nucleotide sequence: TGTGCCAGCAGCTTATTCGCAGACGCTAACTATGGCTGCACCTTC. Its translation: CASSLFADANYGCTF.

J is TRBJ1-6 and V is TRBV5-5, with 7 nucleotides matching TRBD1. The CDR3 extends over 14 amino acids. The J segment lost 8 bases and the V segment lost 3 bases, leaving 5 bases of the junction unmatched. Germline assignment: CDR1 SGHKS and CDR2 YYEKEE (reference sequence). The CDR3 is CASSSWTGDSPLHF. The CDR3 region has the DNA TGTGCCAGCAGCTCCTGGACAGGCGATTCACCCCTCCACTTT.

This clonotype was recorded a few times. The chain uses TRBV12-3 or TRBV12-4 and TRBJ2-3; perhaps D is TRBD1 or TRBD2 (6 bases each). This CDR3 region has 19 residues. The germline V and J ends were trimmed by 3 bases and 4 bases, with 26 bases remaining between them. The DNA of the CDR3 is TGTGCCAGCAGTTTTGGTACGAGGGGGGTAACCCTCTGGGCAGATACGCAGTATTTT. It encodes CASSFGTRGVTLWADTQYF.